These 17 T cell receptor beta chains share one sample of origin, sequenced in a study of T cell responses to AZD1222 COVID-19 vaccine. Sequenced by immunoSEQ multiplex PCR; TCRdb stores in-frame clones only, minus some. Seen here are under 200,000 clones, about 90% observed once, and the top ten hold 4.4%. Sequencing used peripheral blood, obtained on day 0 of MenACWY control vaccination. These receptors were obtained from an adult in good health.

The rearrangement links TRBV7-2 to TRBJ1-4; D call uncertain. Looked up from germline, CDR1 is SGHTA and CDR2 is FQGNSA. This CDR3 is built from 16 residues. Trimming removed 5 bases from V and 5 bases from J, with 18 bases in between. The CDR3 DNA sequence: TGTGCCAGCAGCCTCGGGCGGGCAGGTGGGAATGAAAAACTGTTTTTT. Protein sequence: CASSLGRAGGNEKLFF.

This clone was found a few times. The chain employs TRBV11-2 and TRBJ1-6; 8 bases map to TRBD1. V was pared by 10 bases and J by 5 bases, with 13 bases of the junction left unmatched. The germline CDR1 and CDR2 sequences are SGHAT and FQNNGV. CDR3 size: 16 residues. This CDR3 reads CATRPSGQGDNSPLHF. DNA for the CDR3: TGTGCCACCAGACCCTCAGGACAGGGAGATAATTCACCCCTCCACTTT.

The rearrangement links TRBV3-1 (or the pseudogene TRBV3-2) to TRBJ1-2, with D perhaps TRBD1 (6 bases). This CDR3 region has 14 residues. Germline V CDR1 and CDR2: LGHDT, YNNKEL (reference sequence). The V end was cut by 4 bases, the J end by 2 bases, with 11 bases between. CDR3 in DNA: TGTGCCAGCAGCCCGGGACACTCCAACTATGGCTACACCTTC. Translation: CASSPGHSNYGYTF.

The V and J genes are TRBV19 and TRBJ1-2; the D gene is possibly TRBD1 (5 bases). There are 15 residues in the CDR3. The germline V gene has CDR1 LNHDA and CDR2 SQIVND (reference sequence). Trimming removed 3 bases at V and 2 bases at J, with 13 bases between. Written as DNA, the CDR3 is TGTGCCAGTAGTATCGGGGCAGGGCAAAACTATGGCTACACCTTC. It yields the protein CASSIGAGQNYGYTF.

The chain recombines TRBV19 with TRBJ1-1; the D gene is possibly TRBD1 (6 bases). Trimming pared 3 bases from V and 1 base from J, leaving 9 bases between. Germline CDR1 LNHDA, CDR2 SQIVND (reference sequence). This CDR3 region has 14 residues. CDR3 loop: CASSMGTSNTEAFF. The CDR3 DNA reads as TGTGCCAGTAGTATGGGGACATCGAACACTGAAGCTTTCTTT.

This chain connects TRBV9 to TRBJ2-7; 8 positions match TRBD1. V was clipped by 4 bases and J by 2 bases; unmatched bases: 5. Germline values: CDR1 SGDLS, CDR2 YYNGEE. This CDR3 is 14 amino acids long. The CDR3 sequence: CASSFQGAPYEQYF. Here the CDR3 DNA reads TGTGCCAGCAGCTTCCAGGGGGCGCCCTACGAGCAGTACTTC.

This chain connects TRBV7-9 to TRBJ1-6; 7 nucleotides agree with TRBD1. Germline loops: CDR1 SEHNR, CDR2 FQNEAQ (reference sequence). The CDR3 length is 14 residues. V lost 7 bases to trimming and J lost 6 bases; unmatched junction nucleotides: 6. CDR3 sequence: CASNRDSLNSPLHF. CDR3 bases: TGTGCCAGCAACCGGGACAGTCTTAATTCACCCCTCCACTTT.

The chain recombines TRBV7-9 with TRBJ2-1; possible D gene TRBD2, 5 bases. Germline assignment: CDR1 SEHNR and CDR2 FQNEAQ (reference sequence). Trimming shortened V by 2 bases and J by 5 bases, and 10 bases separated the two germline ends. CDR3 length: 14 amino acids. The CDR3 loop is CASSLWERNNEQFF. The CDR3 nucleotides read TGTGCCAGCAGCTTATGGGAGCGGAACAATGAGCAGTTCTTC.

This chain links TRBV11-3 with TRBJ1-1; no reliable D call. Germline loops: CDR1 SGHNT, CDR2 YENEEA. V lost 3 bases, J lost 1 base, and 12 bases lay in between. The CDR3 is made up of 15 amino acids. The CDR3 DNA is TGTGCCAGCAGCTTTTCTTCCGGAAAGAACACTGAAGCTTTCTTT. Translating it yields CASSFSSGKNTEAFF.

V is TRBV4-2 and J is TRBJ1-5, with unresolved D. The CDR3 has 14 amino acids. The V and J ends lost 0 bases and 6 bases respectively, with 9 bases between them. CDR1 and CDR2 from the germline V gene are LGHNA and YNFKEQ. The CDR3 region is CASSQERAGQPQHF. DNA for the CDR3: TGTGCCAGCAGCCAAGAAAGGGCTGGTCAGCCCCAGCATTTT.

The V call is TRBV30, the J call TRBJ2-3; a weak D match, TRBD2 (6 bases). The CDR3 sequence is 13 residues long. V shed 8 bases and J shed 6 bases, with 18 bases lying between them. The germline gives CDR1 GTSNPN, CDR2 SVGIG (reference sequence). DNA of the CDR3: TGTGCCCGAATGCGGCGGGAAAGCGATACGCAGTATTTT. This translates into CARMRRESDTQYF.

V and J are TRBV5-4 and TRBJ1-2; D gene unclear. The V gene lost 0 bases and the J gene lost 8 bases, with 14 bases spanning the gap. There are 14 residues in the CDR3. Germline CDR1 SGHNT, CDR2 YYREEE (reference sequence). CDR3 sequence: CASSLAAVLGGYTF. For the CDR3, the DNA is TGTGCCAGCAGCTTGGCCGCCGTTTTGGGGGGCTACACCTTC.

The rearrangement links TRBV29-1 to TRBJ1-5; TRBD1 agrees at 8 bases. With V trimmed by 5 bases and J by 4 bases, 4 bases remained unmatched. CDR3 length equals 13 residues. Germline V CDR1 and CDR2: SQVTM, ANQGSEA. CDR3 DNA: TGCAGCGTTCCAGGGGGCGTTAATCAGCCCCAGCATTTT. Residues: CSVPGGVNQPQHF.

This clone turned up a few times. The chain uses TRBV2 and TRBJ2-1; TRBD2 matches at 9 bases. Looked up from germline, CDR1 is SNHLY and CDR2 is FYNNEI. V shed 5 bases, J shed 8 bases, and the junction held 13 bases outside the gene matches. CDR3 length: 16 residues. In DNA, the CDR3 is TGTGCCAGCAGTTCGAGGAGCGGGAGGAATGGATATGAGCAGTTCTTC. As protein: CASSSRSGRNGYEQFF. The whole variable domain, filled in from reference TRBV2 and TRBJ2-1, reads EPEVTQTPSHQVTQMGQEVILRCVPISNHLYFYWYRQILGQKVEFLVSFYNNEISEKSEIFDDQFSVERPDGSNFTLKIRSTKLEDSAMYFCASSSRSGRNGYEQFFGPGTRLTVL.

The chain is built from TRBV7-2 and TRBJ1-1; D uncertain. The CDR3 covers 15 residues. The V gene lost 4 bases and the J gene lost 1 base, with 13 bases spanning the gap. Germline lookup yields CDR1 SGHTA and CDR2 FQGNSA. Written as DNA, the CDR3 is TGTGCCAGCAGCTGGCTCGTCGGACCGAACACTGAAGCTTTCTTT. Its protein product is CASSWLVGPNTEAFF.

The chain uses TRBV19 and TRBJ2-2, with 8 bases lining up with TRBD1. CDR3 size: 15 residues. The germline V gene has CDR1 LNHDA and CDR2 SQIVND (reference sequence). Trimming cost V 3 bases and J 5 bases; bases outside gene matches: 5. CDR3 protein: CASSIPNRGTGELFF. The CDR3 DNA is TGTGCCAGTAGTATCCCCAACAGGGGGACCGGGGAGCTGTTTTTT.

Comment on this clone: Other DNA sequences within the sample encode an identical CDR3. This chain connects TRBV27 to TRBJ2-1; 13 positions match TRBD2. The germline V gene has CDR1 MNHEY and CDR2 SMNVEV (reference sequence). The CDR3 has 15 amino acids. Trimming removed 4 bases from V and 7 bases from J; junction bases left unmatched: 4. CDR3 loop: CASSSGLAGVNEQFF. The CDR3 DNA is TGTGCCAGCAGTTCTGGACTAGCGGGAGTAAATGAGCAGTTCTTC.